A single sample gave rise to the 8 T cell receptor beta chains below, sequenced in a study of control samples from healthy donors and cancer patients. This table comes from immunoSEQ multiplex PCR, and its TCRdb copy is limited to in-frame clones, with some not included. The sample records 95,000 to 100,000 clones, roughly 90% being singletons. Sequences were obtained from blood. These TCRs come from a man aged 30 to 39 in good health.

V and J are TRBV19 and TRBJ1-5, with TRBD1 matching 10 bases. The germline V gene encodes CDR1 LNHDA and CDR2 SQIVND (reference sequence). V trimming: 10 bases; J trimming: 0 bases; junction bases outside the gene matches: 21. This CDR3 has 20 amino acids. CDR3 bases: TGTGCCACTCTACGGAATTCTCCCGGACAGGGGGTCTTTAGCAATCAGCCCCAGCATTTT. This sequence encodes CATLRNSPGQGVFSNQPQHF. The entire variable domain, with the rest obtained from reference TRBV19 and TRBJ1-5, is as follows: DGGITQSPKYLFRKEGQNVTLSCEQNLNHDAMYWYRQDPGQGLRLIYYSQIVNDFQKGDIAEGYSVSREKKESFPLTVTSAQKNPTAFYLCATLRNSPGQGVFSNQPQHFGDGTRLSIL.

The chain combines TRBV7-2 with TRBJ1-1, with a possible D match to TRBD1 (6 bases). This CDR3 has 13 residues. Germline V gives CDR1 SGHTA, CDR2 FQGNSA. Trimming stripped 6 bases from V and 0 bases from J, with 8 bases between. The CDR3 sequence is CASRWTVNTEAFF. The DNA for the CDR3 is TGTGCCAGCAGATGGACAGTGAACACTGAAGCTTTCTTT.

The chain employs TRBV19 and TRBJ2-3; TRBD1 agrees at 10 bases. V lost 9 bases and J lost 6; bases outside the gene matches: 9. This CDR3 comprises 14 residues. Per the germline V gene, CDR1 is LNHDA and CDR2 is SQIVND (reference sequence). The CDR3 loop reads CASGAGTGADTQYF. The CDR3 DNA is TGTGCCAGCGGAGCCGGGACAGGGGCCGATACGCAGTATTTT.

The chain carries TRBV7-8 and TRBJ2-1; D is possibly TRBD1 (8 bases). CDR1 SGHVS and CDR2 FQNEAQ come from the germline V gene. The length of the CDR3 is 14 residues. Trimming stripped 8 bases from V and 7 bases from J, with 18 bases between. The CDR3 DNA sequence: TGTGCCAGCGGCACAGGGGGGGGCAGGAATGAGCAGTTCTTC. Protein: CASGTGGGRNEQFF.

The rearrangement joins TRBV4-3 to TRBJ2-2; tentatively, D is TRBD1 or TRBD2 (5 bases each). V lost 2 bases, J lost 8 bases, and 27 bases lay in between. The CDR3 runs to 19 residues. CDR1 is LGHNA, CDR2 YSLEER, per germline. In DNA, the CDR3 is TGCGCCAGCAGCCAACACCTAGAGGGGCTAGTGAAGATTCCTGGGGAGCTGTTTTTT. This sequence encodes CASSQHLEGLVKIPGELFF.

The gene calls are TRBV24-1 and TRBJ2-5; 9 bases line up with TRBD2. CDR3 size: 14 residues. V was clipped by 9 bases and J by 6 bases; unmatched bases: 10. Germline CDR1 KGHDR, CDR2 SFDVKD. The CDR3 reads CATSSVGLAKTQYF. The CDR3 DNA sequence: TGTGCCACCTCCTCCGTCGGACTAGCGAAGACCCAGTACTTC.

The chain carries TRBV19 and TRBJ2-7; D is possibly TRBD1 (5 bases). The CDR3 contains 14 residues. Trimming removed 5 bases at V and 3 bases at J, with 14 bases between. The germline V gene encodes CDR1 LNHDA and CDR2 SQIVND (reference sequence). CDR3 amino acids: CASSPQGIIYEQYF. DNA of the CDR3: TGTGCCAGTAGTCCCCAGGGAATAATCTACGAGCAGTACTTC.

The V and J genes are TRBV24-1 and TRBJ1-3; unclear D gene. Trimming cost V 1 base and J 3 bases, with 3 bases left between them. CDR1 is KGHDR and CDR2 is SFDVKD in the germline V gene. The CDR3 spans 13 residues. The CDR3 reads CATSDLGGNTIYF. The DNA of the CDR3 is TGTGCCACCAGTGATTTAGGTGGAAACACCATATATTTT.